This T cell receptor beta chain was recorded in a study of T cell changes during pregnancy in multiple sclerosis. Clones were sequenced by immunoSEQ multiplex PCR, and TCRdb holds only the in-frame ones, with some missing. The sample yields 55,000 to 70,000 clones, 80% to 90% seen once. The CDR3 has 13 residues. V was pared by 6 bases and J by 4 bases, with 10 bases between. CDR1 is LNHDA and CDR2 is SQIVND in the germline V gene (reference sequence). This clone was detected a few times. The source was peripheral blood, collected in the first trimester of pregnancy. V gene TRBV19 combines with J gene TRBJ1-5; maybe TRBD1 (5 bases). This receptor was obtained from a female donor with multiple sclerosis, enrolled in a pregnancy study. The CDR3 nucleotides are TGTGCCAGTAGGAAAAACAGGAATCAGCCCCAGCATTTT. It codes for CASRKNRNQPQHF.